This TCR beta chain was captured in a study of blood T cells in healthy people across ages. Points from the study as a whole: With naive T cell percentage, TCR beta diversity showed a strong correlation. While age rose, TCR beta diversity per million T cells dropped in a roughly linear way. When set beside aged donors, long-lived donors presented more naive CD4+ cells and higher diversity.

As to this clonotype: Its antigen is unidentified.

From germline, CDR1 is MNHEY and CDR2 SVGAGI. The CDR3 runs to 14 residues. The V end lost 0 bases, the J end lost 4 bases, and 7 bases lay between the germline ends. A second PCR of roughly 6 to 12 cycles used a sample-barcoded 5' primer and a J-beta primer mix. TCRdb reanalysed the 5' RACE reads using MiXCR and keeps one entry per CDR3 protein. This sample carries 1.5 million to 2 million distinct CDR3 sequences, 49% of them seen once, and the ten largest clones take less than 2.5%. The receptor comes from a middle-aged woman in good health. The sample was blood. V is TRBV6-5 and J is TRBJ2-1; D gene ambiguous. CDR3 bases: TGTGCCAGCAGTTACTCGCCCCCGTACAATGAGCAGTTCTTC. Translating gives CASSYSPPYNEQFF.